The 15 T cell receptor beta chains listed next were all sequenced from one sample in a study of OX40 agonist ivuxolimab in advanced cancers. TCRdb keeps only in-frame clones here, not all; method: immunoSEQ multiplex PCR. The data hold 65,000 to 85,000 clones, with less than 90% observed a single time. Sequencing used CD4+ or CD8+ T cells sorted from blood, obtained in a trial of the OX40 agonist ivuxolimab. All receptors derive from an adult with an advanced solid tumor such as melanoma, head and neck, liver or kidney cancer.

J is TRBJ1-2 and V is TRBV15, with D uncertain. Between the trimmed V and J ends, which lost 2 bases and 2 bases, there was a span of 6 bases. Germline V gene lookup returns CDR1 LNHNV and CDR2 YYDKDF (reference sequence). This CDR3 contains 13 residues. The DNA for the CDR3 is TGTGCCACCAGCAGACCCCAGAACTATGGCTACACCTTC. Translating it yields CATSRPQNYGYTF.

The V gene is TRBV25-1, the J gene TRBJ1-4; possible D gene TRBD1, 6 bases. V lost 0 bases, J lost 5 bases, and 19 bases lay in between. Germline values: CDR1 MGHDK, CDR2 SYGVNS. The CDR3 totals 18 residues. Here the CDR3 DNA reads TGTGCCAGCAGTGAATATATAGGGCTCGGGGGCGGCAATGAAAAACTGTTTTTT. Translation gives CASSEYIGLGGGNEKLFF.

V and J are TRBV7-3 and TRBJ2-3; D is uncertain. The germline V and J ends were trimmed by 5 bases and 0 bases, with 12 bases remaining between them. Germline values: CDR1 SGHTA, CDR2 FQGTGA. The CDR3 is 15 amino acids. CDR3 coding DNA: TGTGCCAGCAGCCCCTCGGAGACTAGCACAGATACGCAGTATTTT. Protein: CASSPSETSTDTQYF.

The V call is TRBV7-2, the J call TRBJ2-3; D assignment may be TRBD1 or TRBD2 (5 bases each). Trimming took off 5 bases at V and 1 base at J, with 13 bases between the two ends. This CDR3 is built from 15 residues. Germline V gene sequence: CDR1 SGHTA, CDR2 FQGNSA. The CDR3 nucleotides are TGTGCCAGCAGCGGGGCCGGGGCCGGCACAGATACGCAGTATTTT. Translated: CASSGAGAGTDTQYF.

V usage is TRBV30 and J usage is TRBJ2-7; D possibly corresponds to TRBD1 (6 bases). Trimming stripped 5 bases from V and 3 bases from J, with 20 bases between. CDR1 is GTSNPN and CDR2 is SVGIG in the germline V gene (reference sequence). This CDR3 has 15 residues. The CDR3 DNA reads TGTGCCTGGCGACAGGTTGTAGTGGAGAGCTACGAGCAGTACTTC. Protein: CAWRQVVVESYEQYF.

The chain joins TRBV19 to TRBJ1-5; maybe TRBD1 (6 bases). V was trimmed by 4 bases and J by 6 bases, leaving 10 bases between them. The CDR3 sequence is 13 residues long. Germline V gives CDR1 LNHDA, CDR2 SQIVND (reference sequence). CDR3 sequence: CASSTDRIQPQHF. As DNA, the CDR3 is TGTGCCAGTAGTACCGACAGGATTCAGCCCCAGCATTTT.

The chain is built from TRBV30 and TRBJ1-6; D uncertain. Trimming took 5 bases from V and 4 from J, leaving 12 bases between them. This CDR3 comprises 14 residues. Germline V gene sequence: CDR1 GTSNPN, CDR2 SVGIG (reference sequence). CDR3 DNA: TGTGCCTGGTCGCCCCGGGATTATAATTCACCCCTCCACTTT. Residues: CAWSPRDYNSPLHF.

The chain joins TRBV5-4 to TRBJ1-2; D gene uncertain. CDR1 is SGHNT, CDR2 YYREEE, per germline (reference sequence). This CDR3 has 12 residues. V shed 3 bases and J shed 8 bases, with 11 bases lying between them. In nucleotides, the CDR3 is TGTGCCAGCAGCTCCGTATGGGAGGGCTACACCTTC. Amino acid sequence: CASSSVWEGYTF.

The chain carries TRBV7-2 and TRBJ2-7; the match to TRBD2 covers 14 bases. Losses at the gene ends were 5 bases for V and 5 bases for J; bases not matched to a gene: 2. The CDR3 has 14 residues. The germline CDR1 and CDR2 sequences are SGHTA and FQGNSA. The CDR3, as DNA: TGTGCCAGCAGCGGGACTAGCGGGGGCAACGAGCAGTACTTC. It specifies CASSGTSGGNEQYF.

J is TRBJ2-1 and V is TRBV6-6, with 9 bases identical to TRBD2. Looked up from germline, CDR1 is MNHNY and CDR2 is SVGAGI (reference sequence). J was trimmed by 7 bases and V by 5 bases; bases with no gene match: 9. This CDR3 has 15 amino acids. The CDR3 protein is CASSHLAGIGNEQFF. Written as DNA, the CDR3 is TGTGCCAGCAGTCACCTAGCGGGAATAGGTAATGAGCAGTTCTTC.

This clone came up once. The chain is built from TRBV27 and TRBJ2-1, with 8 positions matching TRBD1. The CDR3 spans 15 residues. The V and J ends lost 7 bases and 1 base, in that order; junction bases with no gene match: 6. Germline-derived CDR1 and CDR2 are MNHEY and SMNVEV (reference sequence). In DNA, the CDR3 is TGTGCCAGCACCAGAGACAGGGGATCCTACAATGAGCAGTTCTTC. Translated: CASTRDRGSYNEQFF.

Only one count was recorded for this clone. The CDR3 here is CATYSGQGAGGTEAFF. Here the CDR3 DNA reads TGTGCCACTTATTCTGGGCAGGGGGCGGGTGGCACTGAAGCTTTCTTT. The chain recombines TRBV10-3 with TRBJ1-1; 8 nucleotides agree with TRBD1. Germline trimming cut 10 bases from V and 4 bases from J; bases unmatched to any gene: 17. Germline assignment: CDR1 ENHRY and CDR2 SYGVKD. The CDR3 contains 16 residues.

The count of this clone is one. The chain combines TRBV7-2 with TRBJ1-1; D is ambiguous. The CDR3 has 14 residues. The V end was cut by 5 bases, the J end by 11 bases, with 21 bases between. Germline CDR1 reads SGHTA; CDR2 reads FQGNSA. The CDR3 sequence: CASSRLDAMGGAFF. In nucleotides, the CDR3 is TGTGCCAGCAGCAGATTAGATGCGATGGGTGGCGCTTTCTTT.

The V call is TRBV19, the J call TRBJ1-6, with a weak D call TRBD1 (5 bases). The V end was cut by 1 base, the J end by 8 bases, with 9 bases between. CDR3 length: 14 amino acids. Germline CDR1 reads LNHDA; CDR2 reads SQIVND (reference sequence). The DNA of the CDR3 is TGTGCCAGTAGTATAGCGGGGCCAGATTCACCCCTCCACTTT. Translating gives CASSIAGPDSPLHF.

This chain uses TRBV28 with TRBJ2-7, with a possible D match to TRBD2 (7 bases). The V end was cut by 6 bases, the J end by 7 bases, with 22 bases between. This CDR3 spans 15 amino acids. CDR1 and CDR2 from the germline V gene are MDHEN and SYDVKM. In DNA, the CDR3 is TGTGCCAGCAGGCTTGGGGGGCCTGGGAGGGGTGAGCAGTACTTC. This translates into CASRLGGPGRGEQYF.